Following are 29 T cell receptor beta chains from one sample sequenced in a study of identical twins. TCRdb reprocessed the 5' RACE reads with MiXCR, giving one entry per CDR3 protein. Of 350,000 to 600,000 distinct CDR3 sequences in the sample, over 12% were seen once. The same data also contributed to another study, on yellow fever vaccine responses in identical twins.

The sample taken for sequencing was CD4+ T cells sorted from blood. These receptors originate from a woman younger than 35 in good health.

The chain employs TRBV7-2 and TRBJ2-5; D may be TRBD1 (5 bases). Trimming removed 5 bases from V and 5 bases from J, with 15 bases in between. CDR3 length equals 14 residues. CDR1 SGHTA and CDR2 FQGNSA come from the germline V gene. CDR3 in DNA: TGTGCCAGCAGCGTCGCGGCAGGGTGGGAGACCCAGTACTTC. Translation: CASSVAAGWETQYF. Filled out from reference TRBV7-2 and TRBJ2-5, the complete variable domain reads GAGVSQSPSNKVTEKGKDVELRCDPISGHTALYWYRQSLGQGLEFLIYFQGNSAPDKSGLPSDRFSAERTGGSVSTLTIQRTQQEDSAVYLCASSVAAGWETQYFGPGTRLLVL.

Only a few counts were recorded for this clonotype. This sequence joins TRBV6-1 and TRBJ2-7; a possible D gene is TRBD2 (6 bases). V gave up 4 bases and J gave up 5 bases, with 18 bases separating them. The V gene's germline CDR1 is MNHNS and CDR2 SASEGT. The CDR3 contains 15 residues. For the CDR3, the DNA is TGTGCCAGCAGTGCCCAATACGGGGGTCGTCACGAGCAGTACTTC. Its translation is CASSAQYGGRHEQYF.

This clonotype has a handful of counts. The rearrangement links TRBV7-3 to TRBJ2-6, with D perhaps TRBD1 (5 bases). V lost 5 bases and J 4 bases, leaving 12 bases between the germline ends. In germline, CDR1 is SGHTA, CDR2 FQGTGA. The CDR3 extends over 15 amino acids. The CDR3 region is CASSPAGFGANVLTF. The DNA for the CDR3 is TGTGCCAGCAGCCCTGCAGGGTTCGGGGCCAACGTCCTGACTTTC.

There are many counts of this clonotype. The CDR3 here is CASSQGAGVDYGYTF. For the CDR3, the DNA is TGCGCCAGCAGCCAAGGGGCCGGGGTGGACTATGGCTACACCTTC. The chain is built from TRBV4-3 and TRBJ1-2; D not certain. The CDR3 spans 15 residues. V was cut by 1 base and J by 3 bases, with 12 bases left in between. The germline V gene has CDR1 LGHNA and CDR2 YSLEER.

J is TRBJ1-5 and V is TRBV28, with a tentative D call TRBD1 (6 bases). V was shortened by 4 bases and J by 5 bases, with 15 bases between the two germline ends. Germline V CDR1 and CDR2: MDHEN, SYDVKM. There are 15 residues in the CDR3. This chain's CDR3 is CASSYREYEYQPQHF. The CDR3 DNA reads TGTGCCAGCAGTTACAGGGAATACGAATATCAGCCCCAGCATTTT.

The genes are TRBV28 and TRBJ2-7; D might be TRBD2 (7 bases). The CDR3 contains 15 residues. Germline V gene sequence: CDR1 MDHEN, CDR2 SYDVKM. V lost 4 bases and J 5 bases, leaving 18 bases between the germline ends. The CDR3 DNA sequence: TGTGCCAGCAGTTCTGCCGGGCAGGGGAGGGACGAGCAGTACTTC. Translation: CASSSAGQGRDEQYF.

The chain uses TRBV19 and TRBJ2-7; D is possibly TRBD2 (6 bases). V was shortened by 6 bases and J by 5 bases, with 14 bases between the two germline ends. CDR1 LNHDA and CDR2 SQIVND come from the germline V gene (reference sequence). The CDR3 runs 13 residues. The CDR3, as DNA: TGTGCCAGTAGCCGCATCGGGGGTGACGAGCAGTACTTC. The encoded protein is CASSRIGGDEQYF.

The chain uses TRBV2 and TRBJ2-1; TRBD1 matches 7 bases. Trimming took 4 bases from V and 5 from J; bases not matched to a gene: 8. Germline CDR1 is SNHLY and CDR2 is FYNNEI. The CDR3 totals 15 residues. CDR3 region: CASSVRRQGDNEQFF. The CDR3 nucleotides read TGTGCCAGCAGTGTTAGGAGGCAGGGGGACAATGAGCAGTTCTTC.

This clonotype was detected only a few times. The chain carries TRBV3-1 and TRBJ1-2, with 9 bases fitting TRBD1. Germline CDR1 LGHDT, CDR2 YNNKEL (reference sequence). This CDR3 spans 15 amino acids. Unmatched junction bases numbered 6, after V lost 1 base and J lost 6 bases. CDR3 loop: CASSQVPTGGDGYTF. The CDR3 DNA sequence: TGTGCCAGCAGCCAAGTGCCCACAGGGGGCGATGGCTACACCTTC.

This clonotype was seen only a few times. The rearrangement uses TRBV7-3 and TRBJ2-2, with 7 bases identical to TRBD2. The CDR3 is 16 residues long. The J segment lost 3 bases and the V segment lost 2 bases, leaving 6 bases of the junction unmatched. Per the germline V gene, CDR1 is SGHTA and CDR2 is FQGTGA. The CDR3 region has the DNA TGTGCCAGCAGCTTACTCGGTCTAGCGGACACCGGGGAGCTGTTTTTT. Protein sequence: CASSLLGLADTGELFF.

The rearrangement links TRBV28 to TRBJ1-6; 9 bases fit TRBD1. V shed 1 base and J 13 bases; nucleotides not matched to a gene: 8. Germline CDR1 MDHEN, CDR2 SYDVKM. The CDR3 has 15 residues. CDR3 protein: CASSLSAGTGTPLHF. CDR3 bases: TGTGCCAGCAGTTTATCCGCCGGGACAGGGACTCCCCTCCACTTT. The entire variable domain, with the rest obtained from reference TRBV28 and TRBJ1-6, is as follows: DVKVTQSSRYLVKRTGEKVFLECVQDMDHENMFWYRQDPGLGLRLIYFSYDVKMKEKGDIPEGYSVSREKKERFSLILESASTNQTSMYLCASSLSAGTGTPLHFGNGTRLTVT.

J is TRBJ2-3 and V is TRBV9; D gene unclear. The V gene's germline CDR1 is SGDLS and CDR2 YYNGEE. This CDR3 is 14 amino acids long. V gave up 0 bases and J gave up 4 bases, with 9 bases separating them. For the CDR3, the DNA is TGTGCCAGCAGCGTAGAAGGGTGGTCAGATACGCAGTATTTT. As protein: CASSVEGWSDTQYF.

The rearrangement links TRBV6-2 or TRBV6-3 to TRBJ1-2; TRBD1 might be the D (5 bases). Trimming shortened V by 9 bases and J by 5 bases, and 13 bases separated the two germline ends. Germline CDR1 reads MNHEY; CDR2 reads SVGEGT. CDR3 length equals 12 residues. The chain's CDR3 is CARTLRGYGYTF. The CDR3 DNA sequence: TGTGCCAGAACTCTAAGGGGATATGGCTACACCTTC.

The genes are TRBV10-3 and TRBJ2-3, with D perhaps assigned TRBD1 or TRBD2 (6 bases each). This CDR3 comprises 13 residues. Trimming took off 6 bases at V and 4 bases at J, with 11 bases between the two ends. Germline V gene lookup returns CDR1 ENHRY and CDR2 SYGVKD. CDR3: CAIRLGGPDTQYF. Here the CDR3 DNA reads TGTGCCATCAGGCTGGGGGGCCCAGATACGCAGTATTTT.

J is TRBJ2-7 and V is TRBV5-1, with unresolved D. This CDR3 spans 13 amino acids. In germline, CDR1 is SGHRS, CDR2 YFSETQ. The V end was cut by 4 bases, the J end by 6 bases, with 14 bases between. DNA of the CDR3: TGCGCCAGCAGCCCATCACTTGGATCCGAGCAGTACTTC. Its translation: CASSPSLGSEQYF. The complete variable domain, with remaining parts taken from reference TRBV5-1 and TRBJ2-7, reads KAGVTQTPRYLIKTRGQQVTLSCSPISGHRSVSWYQQTPGQGLQFLFEYFSETQRNKGNFPGRFSGRQFSNSRSEMNVSTLELGDSALYLCASSPSLGSEQYFGPGTRLTVT.

The chain uses TRBV12-3 or TRBV12-4 and TRBJ2-7, with unresolved D. Trimming left V 4 bases short and J 6 bases short, with 10 bases between. This CDR3 is 12 amino acids long. The chain's CDR3 is CASSWVRGEQYF. The CDR3 DNA sequence: TGTGCCAGCAGTTGGGTCCGTGGCGAGCAGTACTTC.

The rearrangement uses TRBV12-3 or TRBV12-4 and TRBJ1-2, with D hard to call. The CDR3 contains 13 residues. V gave up 1 base and J gave up 7 bases, with 10 bases separating them. The CDR3 protein is CASSLDGYSGYTF. The CDR3 DNA is TGTGCCAGCAGTTTAGACGGGTATTCTGGCTACACCTTC.

The chain links TRBV5-1 to TRBJ2-5; unclear D gene. V gave up 3 bases and J gave up 3 bases, with 12 bases separating them. The CDR3 is 14 amino acids. Germline loops: CDR1 SGHRS, CDR2 YFSETQ. The CDR3 DNA reads as TGCGCCAGCAGCTCCGGAGTTGGAAAAGAGACCCAGTACTTC. Translating it yields CASSSGVGKETQYF.

This chain links TRBV3-1 with TRBJ2-3; D is unclear. V was clipped by 0 bases and J by 4 bases, with 8 bases between them. Germline loops: CDR1 LGHDT, CDR2 YNNKEL (reference sequence). The CDR3 extends over 14 amino acids. The CDR3 DNA reads TGTGCCAGCAGCCAAGATCATGCGGCAGATACGCAGTATTTT. This codes for CASSQDHAADTQYF.

The chain is built from TRBV12-3 or TRBV12-4 and TRBJ1-1; maybe TRBD1 (6 bases). Trimming took 7 bases from V and 1 from J, leaving 16 bases between them. The CDR3 totals 15 residues. The chain's CDR3 is CASISRTEQNTEAFF. The CDR3 coding sequence is TGTGCCAGCATTTCCAGGACAGAACAGAACACTGAAGCTTTCTTT.

This clonotype was recorded many times. This chain uses TRBV5-1 with TRBJ1-1; unclear D gene. CDR3 size: 14 residues. The V end was cut by 2 bases, the J end by 1 base, with 9 bases between. Per germline, CDR1 SGHRS and CDR2 YFSETQ. CDR3 sequence (DNA): TGCGCCAGCAGCTTAGATCGGCCGAACACTGAAGCTTTCTTT. Translation gives CASSLDRPNTEAFF.

This chain links TRBV16 with TRBJ2-7; D is perhaps TRBD1 or TRBD2 (5 bases each). Trimming took off 5 bases at V and 3 bases at J, with 20 bases between the two ends. There are 16 residues in the CDR3. Germline values: CDR1 KGHSY, CDR2 FQNENV. The CDR3 reads CASSGAEGRVYYEQYF. The CDR3 DNA sequence: TGTGCCAGCAGCGGGGCTGAGGGCAGGGTTTACTACGAGCAGTACTTC.

The J gene is TRBJ1-1, the V gene TRBV6-1; 8 nucleotides agree with TRBD1. The CDR3 extends over 15 amino acids. Germline loops: CDR1 MNHNS, CDR2 SASEGT. After removal of 6 bases from V and 1 base from J, the junction contained 7 bases not matched to a gene. The CDR3 DNA reads as TGTGCCAGCAGACTAACAGGGGGGAAGAACACTGAAGCTTTCTTT. Residues: CASRLTGGKNTEAFF.

This clonotype showed up just a few times. Germline and junction disagree at one end, which may indicate a read error. The chain joins TRBV7-7 to TRBJ2-2; D unresolved. The germline gives CDR1 SSHAT, CDR2 FNYEAQ (reference sequence). The CDR3 covers 15 residues. CDR3 DNA sequence: TGTGCTAGCAGCTTAGGCCAACTATACACCGGGGAGCTGTTTTTT. Its protein product is CASSLGQLYTGELFF. Full variable domain (outside the CDR3, taken from reference TRBV7-7 and TRBJ2-2): GAGVSQSPRYKVTKRGQDVTLRCDPISSHATLYWYQQALGQGPEFLTYFNYEAQPDKSGLPSDRFSAERPEGSISTLTIQRTEQRDSAMYRCASSLGQLYTGELFFGEGSRLTVL.

CDR3 protein: CASSVGDNSHEQYF. The DNA of the CDR3 is TGTGCCAGCAGCGTTGGAGACAATAGCCACGAGCAGTACTTC. The chain links TRBV9 to TRBJ2-7; D is ambiguous. Germline values: CDR1 SGDLS, CDR2 YYNGEE. The V end lost 2 bases, the J end lost 5 bases, and 14 bases lay between the germline ends. CDR3 size: 14 residues.

This rearrangement joins TRBV10-3 to TRBJ1-2, with a tentative D call TRBD1 (5 bases). In germline, CDR1 is ENHRY, CDR2 SYGVKD. Trimming left V 6 bases short and J 8 bases short, with 16 bases between. The CDR3 totals 13 residues. CDR3 in amino acids: CAISSRTGMGYTF. CDR3 sequence (DNA): TGTGCCATCAGCTCCCGTACAGGAATGGGCTACACCTTC.

J is TRBJ2-5 and V is TRBV28, with D possibly TRBD1 on 5 matching bases. Per germline, CDR1 MDHEN and CDR2 SYDVKM. CDR3 size: 16 residues. Trimming cost V 4 bases and J 0 bases, with 15 bases left between them. CDR3 nucleotides: TGTGCCAGCAGTTCGAGGCGACAGAGAAACCAAGAGACCCAGTACTTC. Amino acid sequence: CASSSRRQRNQETQYF.

The rearrangement links TRBV6-2 or TRBV6-3 to TRBJ2-7, with a tentative D call TRBD2 (5 bases). The CDR3 totals 14 residues. Trimming removed 2 bases from V and 7 bases from J, with 15 bases in between. The germline V gene has CDR1 MNHEY and CDR2 SVGEGT. The CDR3 nucleotides are TGTGCCAGCAGTTACGGACTCCTGAGGATGGAGCAGTACTTC. The encoded protein is CASSYGLLRMEQYF.

The chain joins TRBV4-1 to TRBJ2-7; D might be TRBD1 (5 bases). This CDR3 comprises 15 residues. The germline V gene encodes CDR1 MGHRA and CDR2 YSYEKL. Deletions cut 0 bases from V and 3 bases from J, with 12 bases between. The CDR3 protein is CASSQDGALNYEQYF. CDR3 DNA sequence: TGCGCCAGCAGCCAAGATGGGGCACTAAACTACGAGCAGTACTTC.